This T cell receptor beta chain was recovered during a study of T cells of healthy individuals. This clonotype was seen a single time. Mismatch with germline at one junction end may stem from a read error. The CDR3 is 16 amino acids. Germline CDR1 reads SGDLS; CDR2 reads YYNGEE. TCRdb re-derived calls from the 5' RACE reads in MiXCR, one entry per CDR3 protein. Counted here are tens of thousands of distinct CDR3 sequences, roughly 14% occurring once; the ten biggest clones make up roughly 15%. This chain connects TRBV9 to TRBJ1-1, with D possibly being TRBD1 (5 bases). This TCR was recovered from a human donor in good health. DNA of the CDR3: TGTGTCAGCAGCGTACACGCGGGGCAGGCGAACACTGAAGCTTTCTTT. This encodes CVSSVHAGQANTEAFF.